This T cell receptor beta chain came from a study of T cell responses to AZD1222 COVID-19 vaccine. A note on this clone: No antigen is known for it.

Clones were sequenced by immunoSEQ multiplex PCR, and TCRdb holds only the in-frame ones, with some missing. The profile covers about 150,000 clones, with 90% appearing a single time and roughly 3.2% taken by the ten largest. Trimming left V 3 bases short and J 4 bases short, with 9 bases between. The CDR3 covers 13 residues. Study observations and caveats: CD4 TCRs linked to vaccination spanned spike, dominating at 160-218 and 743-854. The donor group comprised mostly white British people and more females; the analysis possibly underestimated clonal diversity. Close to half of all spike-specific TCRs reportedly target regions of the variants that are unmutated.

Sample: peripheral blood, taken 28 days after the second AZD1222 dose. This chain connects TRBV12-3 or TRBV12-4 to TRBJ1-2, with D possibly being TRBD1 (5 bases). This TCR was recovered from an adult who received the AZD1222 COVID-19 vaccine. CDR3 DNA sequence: TGTGCCAGCAGTTTTGAGGGGAGCTATGGCTACACCTTC. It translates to CASSFEGSYGYTF.